The 27 T cell receptor beta chains listed next were all sequenced from one sample in a study of blood T cell repertoires in COVID-19 (TCRdb year 2020). Libraries were constructed by the immunoSEQ multiplex PCR assay. TCRdb re-hosts the immuneACCESS table, in-frame sequences only. Its copies lack some clones; in the studies checked, an unresolved V gene accounts for under half of them, and the cause for the rest is not known. Within this sample are just over 90,000 clones, with more than 75% of them counted one time only. The leading ten clones occupy about 6.4% of the sample. Sequenced sample: peripheral blood. These receptors all stem from a man in his 70s with acute or convalescent COVID-19.

This clone came up a few times. The genes are TRBV5-4 and TRBJ2-1; D ambiguous. The germline V gene encodes CDR1 SGHNT and CDR2 YYREEE (reference sequence). The CDR3 extends over 16 amino acids. The V and J ends lost 4 bases and 5 bases respectively, with 19 bases between them. In nucleotides, the CDR3 is TGTGCCAGCAGCCGCCTGTCTAGAGAGGTGGACAATGAGCAGTTCTTC. Translated: CASSRLSREVDNEQFF.

In this sample, this clone turned up a few times. V gene TRBV28 combines with J gene TRBJ1-1, with 7 bases that match TRBD1. Trimming cost V 4 bases and J 0 bases; bases outside gene matches: 5. The CDR3 consists of 15 residues. Germline V lookup: CDR1 MDHEN, CDR2 SYDVKM. CDR3 DNA sequence: TGTGCCAGCAGTTCATCCGGGACAGTGAACACTGAAGCTTTCTTT. This translates into CASSSSGTVNTEAFF.

The chain recombines TRBV2 with TRBJ2-6; TRBD2 might be the D (5 bases). The germline gives CDR1 SNHLY, CDR2 FYNNEI. The CDR3 is made up of 15 amino acids. V was pared by 4 bases and J by 2 bases, with 9 bases between. The chain's CDR3 is CASSVEGAGANVLTF. The CDR3 region has the DNA TGTGCCAGCAGTGTCGAGGGAGCTGGGGCCAACGTCCTGACTTTC. The variable domain in full, completed from reference TRBV2 and TRBJ2-6, reads EPEVTQTPSHQVTQMGQEVILRCVPISNHLYFYWYRQILGQKVEFLVSFYNNEISEKSEIFDDQFSVERPDGSNFTLKIRSTKLEDSAMYFCASSVEGAGANVLTFGAGSRLTVL.

V is TRBV6-5 and J is TRBJ1-5, with 7 bases aligning to TRBD1. The CDR3 covers 12 residues. CDR1 is MNHEY, CDR2 SVGAGI, per germline. The V gene end was trimmed by 8 bases and the J gene end by 4 bases; junction bases not matched to a gene: 2. As DNA, the CDR3 is TGTGCCAGCGGGACAGCAAATCAGCCCCAGCATTTT. It is translated as CASGTANQPQHF.

The chain is built from TRBV24-1 and TRBJ2-1; 8 bases map to TRBD1. V was clipped by 3 bases and J by 2 bases; unmatched bases: 5. The CDR3 loop spans 16 amino acids. Germline lookup yields CDR1 KGHDR and CDR2 SFDVKD. The CDR3 region has the DNA TGTGCCACCAGTGATGACACAGGGGGACCCTACAATGAGCAGTTCTTC. This translates into CATSDDTGGPYNEQFF.

The chain couples TRBV6-5 to TRBJ1-6, with D unresolved. CDR3 length: 16 amino acids. The ends were cut back, 0 bases at V and 0 bases at J, with 6 bases in the middle. Looked up from germline, CDR1 is MNHEY and CDR2 is SVGAGI. This CDR3 reads CASSYSRSSYNSPLHF. In nucleotides, the CDR3 is TGTGCCAGCAGTTACTCGAGGAGCTCCTATAATTCACCCCTCCACTTT.

The chain has TRBV5-1 and TRBJ2-7, with D perhaps TRBD2 (5 bases). The CDR3 sequence is 13 residues long. The V gene's germline CDR1 is SGHRS and CDR2 YFSETQ. Trimming left V 4 bases short and J 6 bases short, with 14 bases between. This CDR3 reads CASSRRAAAEQYF. CDR3 DNA: TGCGCCAGCAGCCGGCGGGCCGCGGCCGAGCAGTACTTC.

This clone was detected a few times. This chain connects TRBV6-5 to TRBJ1-2; 9 bases line up with TRBD1. The trim removed 2 bases at V and 7 bases at J, leaving 5 bases unmatched. The CDR3 covers 14 residues. The V gene's germline CDR1 is MNHEY and CDR2 SVGAGI. The CDR3 is CASSYGDRAAGYTF. The CDR3 bases are TGTGCCAGCAGTTACGGGGACAGGGCGGCTGGCTACACCTTC.

The V and J genes are TRBV3-1 (or the pseudogene TRBV3-2) and TRBJ1-4, with TRBD1 as a possible D gene (5 bases). The germline V gene has CDR1 LGHDT and CDR2 YNNKEL (reference sequence). The CDR3 totals 15 residues. Trimming shortened V by 0 bases and J by 10 bases, and 15 bases separated the two germline ends. The CDR3 bases are TGTGCCAGCAGCCAAGACTCAGGGATCGGGGGAAAACTGTTTTTT. Its protein product is CASSQDSGIGGKLFF.

This rearrangement joins TRBV9 to TRBJ1-2; maybe TRBD1 (5 bases). Germline-derived CDR1 and CDR2 are SGDLS and YYNGEE. This CDR3 region has 15 residues. Trimming removed 3 bases at V and 3 bases at J, with 15 bases between. CDR3 nucleotide sequence: TGTGCCAGCAGCGGTCGGCGGGGCTACGACTATGGCTACACCTTC. Protein product: CASSGRRGYDYGYTF. Full variable domain (remainder filled in from reference TRBV9 and TRBJ1-2): DSGVTQTPKHLITATGQRVTLRCSPRSGDLSVYWYQQSLDQGLQFLIQYYNGEERAKGNILERFSAQQFPDLHSELNLSSLELGDSALYFCASSGRRGYDYGYTFGSGTRLTVV.

The V and J genes are TRBV6-5 and TRBJ1-2, with TRBD1 matching 7 bases. The CDR3 runs to 13 residues. V was clipped by 6 bases and J by 7 bases; unmatched bases: 8. Germline-derived CDR1 and CDR2 are MNHEY and SVGAGI. CDR3 nucleotides: TGTGCCAGCAGCCCGGGACAGTTTAGTGGCTACACCTTC. It codes for CASSPGQFSGYTF.

J is TRBJ2-2 and V is TRBV7-3, with D maybe TRBD1 (5 bases). Trimming took 5 bases from V and 1 from J, leaving 11 bases between them. CDR1 SGHTA and CDR2 FQGTGA come from the germline V gene. The length of the CDR3 is 15 residues. The CDR3 protein is CASSPTGQNTGELFF. The CDR3, as DNA: TGTGCCAGCAGCCCAACCGGACAGAACACCGGGGAGCTGTTTTTT.

This clone was picked up one time. This chain joins TRBV27 and TRBJ2-2; 11 bases agree with TRBD1. The CDR3 consists of 15 residues. Germline V gene lookup returns CDR1 MNHEY and CDR2 SMNVEV (reference sequence). J lost 6 bases, V lost 3 bases, and 3 bases had no gene match. The CDR3 spells CASSLSGQGAGELFF. The CDR3 DNA is TGTGCCAGCAGTTTGTCGGGACAGGGGGCCGGGGAGCTGTTTTTT.

This clone was counted a single time. The chain links TRBV29-1 to TRBJ2-3, with TRBD1 identical over 12 bases. The CDR3 loop spans 15 amino acids. The germline V gene encodes CDR1 SQVTM and CDR2 ANQGSEA. Trimming at V came to 2 bases and at J to 5 bases, leaving 5 bases not matched to a gene. The CDR3 loop is CSVERDRGRGDTQYF. The CDR3 DNA sequence: TGCAGCGTTGAACGGGACAGGGGGCGAGGAGATACGCAGTATTTT.

The rearrangement links TRBV5-1 to TRBJ2-3; D is perhaps TRBD2 (6 bases). V lost 3 bases to trimming and J lost 3 bases, with 14 bases between them. The CDR3 is 15 residues long. Germline V gene lookup returns CDR1 SGHRS and CDR2 YFSETQ. DNA of the CDR3: TGCGCCAGCAGCTCTGGACTAATCCGAACAGATACGCAGTATTTT. Protein sequence: CASSSGLIRTDTQYF. The full variable domain, rest sourced from reference TRBV5-1 and TRBJ2-3, is KAGVTQTPRYLIKTRGQQVTLSCSPISGHRSVSWYQQTPGQGLQFLFEYFSETQRNKGNFPGRFSGRQFSNSRSEMNVSTLELGDSALYLCASSSGLIRTDTQYFGPGTRLTVL.

This chain links TRBV18 with TRBJ1-4, with TRBD1 as a possible D gene (5 bases). V was cut by 2 bases and J by 4 bases, with 11 bases left in between. Germline CDR1 reads KGHSH; CDR2 reads LQKENI. This CDR3 has 15 amino acids. This CDR3 reads CASSPGLGLNEKLFF. In DNA, the CDR3 is TGTGCCAGCTCACCAGGGCTGGGACTTAATGAAAAACTGTTTTTT.

The rearrangement links TRBV29-1 to TRBJ1-3; perhaps TRBD1 as D (6 bases). The V gene lost 0 bases and the J gene lost 4 bases, with 13 bases spanning the gap. The CDR3 runs 15 residues. Germline values: CDR1 SQVTM, CDR2 ANQGSEA. The CDR3 bases are TGCAGCGTTGAAGATTTTTCAGGGGTAGGAAACACCATATATTTT. Translated: CSVEDFSGVGNTIYF.

The rearrangement uses TRBV19 and TRBJ2-2; D perhaps matches TRBD2 (5 bases). Germline CDR1 reads LNHDA; CDR2 reads SQIVND (reference sequence). The CDR3 is made up of 14 amino acids. The V end was cut by 3 bases, the J end by 6 bases, with 11 bases between. The CDR3 spells CASSILDGAGELFF. The CDR3 bases are TGTGCCAGTAGTATCCTGGACGGGGCCGGGGAGCTGTTTTTT.

The V call is TRBV21-1, the J call TRBJ2-2; the DNA was not used to check the table's D call, TRBD2. TRBV21-1 constitutes a pseudogene. The CDR3 is 14 residues long. CDR3 sequence reads: CARISGGSTGELFF. For the CDR3, the DNA is TGTGCCAGAATTAGCGGGGGAAGTACCGGGGAGCTGTTTTTT.

The chain carries TRBV7-3 and TRBJ1-5, with 9 bases that match TRBD1. The V gene's germline CDR1 is SGHTA and CDR2 FQGTGA. The CDR3 is 14 residues long. Losses at the gene ends were 3 bases for V and 6 bases for J; bases not matched to a gene: 3. CDR3 in amino acids: CASSLTGGSQPQHF. CDR3 DNA: TGTGCCAGCAGCTTGACAGGGGGGAGTCAGCCCCAGCATTTT.

The chain joins TRBV5-1 to TRBJ2-3; TRBD2 is a possible D gene (6 bases). The CDR3 extends over 14 amino acids. Per germline, CDR1 SGHRS and CDR2 YFSETQ. The germline V and J ends were trimmed by 6 bases and 1 base, with 12 bases remaining between them. The CDR3 protein is CASTRRAGTDTQYF. Here the CDR3 DNA reads TGCGCCAGCACTCGGAGGGCAGGCACAGATACGCAGTATTTT.

The chain uses TRBV25-1 and TRBJ2-4; TRBD1 agrees at 9 bases. CDR1 and CDR2 from the germline V gene are MGHDK and SYGVNS. The CDR3 has 15 amino acids. The junction had 7 bases not matched to a gene; V was cut back by 3 bases and J by 7 bases. CDR3 sequence (DNA): TGTGCCAGCAGTGACCCCGGACAGGGGAGGAACATTCAGTACTTC. It translates to CASSDPGQGRNIQYF.

The gene calls are TRBV29-1 and TRBJ1-1; tentatively, D is TRBD1 (5 bases). The CDR3 runs 12 residues. Germline values: CDR1 SQVTM, CDR2 ANQGSEA. V was shortened by 3 bases and J by 5 bases, with 10 bases between the two germline ends. In DNA, the CDR3 is TGCAGCGTTGAGGGGACTCTTACTGAAGCTTTCTTT. The encoded protein is CSVEGTLTEAFF.

V gene TRBV28 combines with J gene TRBJ1-5; D is possibly TRBD1 (6 bases). The germline CDR1 and CDR2 sequences are MDHEN and SYDVKM. The V end was cut by 9 bases, the J end by 3 bases, with 9 bases between. This CDR3 is 12 amino acids long. CDR3 nucleotides: TGTGCCAGTTGGACAGTCAATCAGCCCCAGCATTTT. It yields the protein CASWTVNQPQHF. Variable domain in full (rest from reference TRBV28 and TRBJ1-5): DVKVTQSSRYLVKRTGEKVFLECVQDMDHENMFWYRQDPGLGLRLIYFSYDVKMKEKGDIPEGYSVSREKKERFSLILESASTNQTSMYLCASWTVNQPQHFGDGTRLSIL.

The genes are TRBV24-1 and TRBJ2-2; TRBD1 aligns across 8 bases. The CDR3 has 18 amino acids. With 3 bases clipped from V and 6 bases from J, the junction kept 14 bases outside the gene matches. The germline V gene encodes CDR1 KGHDR and CDR2 SFDVKD. The CDR3 is CATSDHVDGQGYAGELFF. The CDR3 nucleotides read TGTGCCACCAGTGATCATGTTGACGGACAGGGTTACGCCGGGGAGCTGTTTTTT.

The table lists this clone with a count of one. The V gene is TRBV24-1, the J gene TRBJ1-2; 12 positions agree with TRBD1. The trim removed 4 bases at V and 2 bases at J, leaving 7 bases unmatched. Germline assignment: CDR1 KGHDR and CDR2 SFDVKD. This CDR3 contains 17 residues. Here the CDR3 reads CATSDPAGTGGNYGYTF. DNA of the CDR3: TGTGCCACCAGTGACCCTGCAGGGACAGGGGGCAACTATGGCTACACCTTC.

J is TRBJ2-1 and V is TRBV24-1; 7 nucleotides line up with TRBD2. The ends lost 8 bases at V and 2 bases at J; junction bases unmatched: 8. CDR1 is KGHDR, CDR2 SFDVKD, per germline. The CDR3 consists of 15 residues. This chain's CDR3 is CATTGGPTTYNEQFF. The CDR3 nucleotides are TGTGCCACCACGGGGGGTCCGACTACCTACAATGAGCAGTTCTTC.